Many counts were recorded for the clone carrying this T cell receptor (beta chain). These data originate in a study of T-cell reconstitution after alpha-beta-depleted transplantation in children. Germline CDR1 and CDR2: SGHRS and YFSETQ. The CDR3 consists of 16 residues. The ends were cut back, 0 bases at V and 0 bases at J, with 9 bases in the middle. Preparation of the TCRbeta library was carried out with unique molecular identifiers. TCRdb reprocessed the PCR reads with MiXCR, giving one entry per CDR3 protein. The sample lists a few hundred thousand distinct CDR3 sequences; 7.5% to 10% were seen once.

This sample comprised PBMCs from the stem cell graft donor, obtained from the stem cell graft. This sequence originates from a human donor who donated a stem cell graft to a child with SCID. This chain links TRBV5-1 with TRBJ2-2, with D tentatively TRBD1 (5 bases). The CDR3, as DNA: TGCGCCAGCAGCTTGGGGACATCCGCGAACACCGGGGAGCTGTTTTTT. Translating gives CASSLGTSANTGELFF.